This TCR beta chain was recorded in a study of cytomegalovirus exposure and HLA in healthy donors. A multiplex PCR was run with 60 Vbeta primers and 13 Jbeta primers. The method was immunoSEQ multiplex PCR; TCRdb's version includes in-frame clones alone and lacks a portion of them. The sample shows around 120,000 clones, about 78% of them seen only once. The CDR3 length is 11 residues. Looked up from germline, CDR1 is DFQATT and CDR2 is SNEGSKA (reference sequence). V lost 5 bases and J 8 bases, leaving 12 bases between the germline ends. The sample was PBMCs. The V call is TRBV20-1, the J call TRBJ1-2, with a weak D call TRBD1 (6 bases). The origin of this receptor is a woman aged 40 to 50 in good health and CMV-seropositive. CDR3 residues: CSASQGHGYTF. CDR3 DNA: TGCAGTGCTTCACAGGGACACGGCTACACCTTC.